This T cell receptor beta chain was sequenced in a study of cytotoxic CD8 clonotypes in ibrutinib-treated CLL. Study summary: Some 10 relapsed/refractory, roughly 15 treatment-naive; around 18 IGHV unmutated.

The length of the CDR3 is 16 residues. V lost 5 bases and J lost 5; bases outside the gene matches: 9. The germline V gene encodes CDR1 SGHTA and CDR2 FQGNSA. Sequencing was performed with immunoSEQ multiplex PCR; in TCRdb, only in-frame clones are kept and a portion is missing. In the table there are under 200,000 clones, 81% of which are singletons. Sequences were derived from PBMCs, sampled after 12 months of ibrutinib treatment. This sequence originates from a human donor with chronic lymphocytic leukemia. This sequence joins TRBV7-2 and TRBJ1-5, with 10 bases lining up with TRBD1. CDR3 sequence: CASSQSTGGGHQPQHF. The CDR3 DNA follows: TGTGCCAGCAGCCAATCGACAGGGGGCGGTCATCAGCCCCAGCATTTT.